One and the same sample provided the 13 T cell receptor beta chains below, sequenced in a study of cytomegalovirus exposure and HLA in healthy donors. The PCR employed 60 Vbeta primers together with 13 Jbeta primers. Assay used: immunoSEQ multiplex PCR; TCRdb lists only in-frame clones, some missing. The sample lists roughly 160,000 clones, around 64% occurring once. The sample was PBMCs. These receptors originate from a woman in her twenties or thirties in good health and CMV-seronegative.

The count of this clone is one. The chain couples TRBV5-4 to TRBJ1-5, with TRBD1 matching 7 bases. After removal of 4 bases from V and 6 bases from J, the junction contained 7 bases not matched to a gene. This CDR3 has 14 residues. Germline V gene sequence: CDR1 SGHNT, CDR2 YYREEE (reference sequence). CDR3 sequence reads: CASSEQGRGQPQHF. The CDR3 nucleotides read TGTGCCAGCAGCGAACAGGGGCGAGGTCAGCCCCAGCATTTT.

The chain recombines TRBV4-1 with TRBJ2-5; TRBD1 aligns across 8 bases. V lost 4 bases, J lost 0 bases, and 7 bases stayed unmatched. This CDR3 comprises 16 residues. CDR1 is MGHRA and CDR2 is YSYEKL in the germline V gene. CDR3 nucleotides: TGCGCCAGCAGCCGGGGGACAGGCCCGTACCAAGAGACCCAGTACTTC. As protein: CASSRGTGPYQETQYF.

The gene calls are TRBV19 and TRBJ2-5, with 8 bases lining up with TRBD1. J lost 2 bases, V lost 6 bases, and 11 bases had no gene match. The CDR3 is 16 residues long. Germline V gene sequence: CDR1 LNHDA, CDR2 SQIVND (reference sequence). The CDR3 nucleotides are TGTGCCAGTAGATCCTACGGGACAGGTAGACAAGAGACCCAGTACTTC. It codes for CASRSYGTGRQETQYF.

V gene TRBV9 combines with J gene TRBJ2-2; 7 bases fit TRBD2. With V trimmed by 4 bases and J by 1 base, 4 bases remained unmatched. Germline V CDR1 and CDR2: SGDLS, YYNGEE. CDR3 size: 15 residues. CDR3 sequence: CASSPGTMNTGELFF. CDR3 sequence (DNA): TGTGCCAGCAGCCCCGGGACTATGAACACCGGGGAGCTGTTTTTT.

The J gene is TRBJ2-5, the V gene TRBV7-9, with D possibly TRBD2 on 5 matching bases. The J call may be wrong; the DNA end is better matched by TRBJ2-7. Germline lookup yields CDR1 SEHNR and CDR2 FQNEAQ (reference sequence). The CDR3 is made up of 15 amino acids. CDR3 coding DNA: TGTGCCAGCAGCTTCGTGGGAGCCCCCTTCTACGAGCAGTACTTC. Its translation is CASSFVGAPFYEQYF.

The rearrangement links TRBV6-1 to TRBJ2-7; no firm D call. Trimming removed 6 bases from V and 0 bases from J, with 9 bases in between. This CDR3 is 13 amino acids long. Germline CDR1 is MNHNS and CDR2 is SASEGT. DNA of the CDR3: TGTGCCAGCAGCGACACGACCTCCTACGAGCAGTACTTC. It is translated as CASSDTTSYEQYF.

The genes are TRBV27 and TRBJ2-2, with TRBD1 matching over 7 bases. This CDR3 is built from 13 residues. Germline CDR1 MNHEY, CDR2 SMNVEV (reference sequence). V lost 3 bases and J lost 7; bases outside the gene matches: 2. The CDR3 bases are TGTGCCAGCAGTTTCGGGACAGTCGGGGAGCTGTTTTTT. Its protein is CASSFGTVGELFF.

CDR3 loop: CASSVGEASNEKLFF. In DNA form, the CDR3 reads TGTGCCAGCAGCGTCGGGGAAGCTAGTAATGAAAAACTGTTTTTT. The J gene is TRBJ1-4, the V gene TRBV9; D is uncertain. The CDR3 has 15 residues. CDR1 and CDR2 from the germline V gene are SGDLS and YYNGEE. The V gene lost 2 bases and the J gene lost 4 bases, with 12 bases spanning the gap.

CDR3 in amino acids: CASSFAESQPQHF. The CDR3 coding sequence is TGTGCCAGCAGCTTTGCGGAAAGTCAGCCCCAGCATTTT. This chain connects TRBV7-9 to TRBJ1-5; D not resolved. The length of the CDR3 is 13 residues. V dropped 3 bases and J dropped 6 bases, with 9 bases sitting between them. Per the germline V gene, CDR1 is SEHNR and CDR2 is FQNEAQ (reference sequence). The variable domain in full, completed from reference TRBV7-9 and TRBJ1-5, reads DTGVSQNPRHKITKRGQNVTFRCDPISEHNRLYWYRQTLGQGPEFLTYFQNEAQLEKSRLLSDRFSAERPKGSFSTLEIQRTEQGDSAMYLCASSFAESQPQHFGDGTRLSIL.

V gene TRBV29-1 combines with J gene TRBJ2-1; perhaps TRBD2 as D (5 bases). V gave up 4 bases and J gave up 8 bases, with 18 bases separating them. The CDR3 loop spans 14 amino acids. Germline CDR1 is SQVTM and CDR2 is ANQGSEA. Here the CDR3 DNA reads TGCAGCGTTGCCGCGAGGGAGTTGAGGGATGAGCAGTTCTTC. It yields the protein CSVAARELRDEQFF.

Note on this clone: One end of the junction varies from germline; a read error may be responsible. The rearrangement joins TRBV7-7 to TRBJ2-1; no firm D call. The germline CDR1 and CDR2 sequences are SSHAT and FNYEAQ (reference sequence). This CDR3 comprises 15 residues. The CDR3 protein is CASSSDTSSYNEQFF. The DNA of the CDR3 is TGTGCTAGCAGTAGTGATACGAGCTCCTACAATGAGCAGTTCTTC.

This clone was seen a few times. J is TRBJ1-2 and V is TRBV7-2, with 7 bases that match TRBD1. The germline V gene encodes CDR1 SGHTA and CDR2 FQGNSA. This CDR3 has 14 residues. V lost 5 bases to trimming and J lost 4 bases; unmatched junction nucleotides: 7. The CDR3 bases are TGTGCCAGCAGCCAGACAGGGTGGGGCTATGGCTACACCTTC. This codes for CASSQTGWGYGYTF.

Here the CDR3 DNA reads TGTGCCAGCAGTCCGACAGGGTACGAAAAACTGTTTTTT. Its translation is CASSPTGYEKLFF. The chain uses TRBV28 and TRBJ1-4; 7 nucleotides match TRBD1. Germline-derived CDR1 and CDR2 are MDHEN and SYDVKM. The V and J ends lost 5 bases and 8 bases, in that order; junction bases with no gene match: 5. This CDR3 has 13 amino acids.